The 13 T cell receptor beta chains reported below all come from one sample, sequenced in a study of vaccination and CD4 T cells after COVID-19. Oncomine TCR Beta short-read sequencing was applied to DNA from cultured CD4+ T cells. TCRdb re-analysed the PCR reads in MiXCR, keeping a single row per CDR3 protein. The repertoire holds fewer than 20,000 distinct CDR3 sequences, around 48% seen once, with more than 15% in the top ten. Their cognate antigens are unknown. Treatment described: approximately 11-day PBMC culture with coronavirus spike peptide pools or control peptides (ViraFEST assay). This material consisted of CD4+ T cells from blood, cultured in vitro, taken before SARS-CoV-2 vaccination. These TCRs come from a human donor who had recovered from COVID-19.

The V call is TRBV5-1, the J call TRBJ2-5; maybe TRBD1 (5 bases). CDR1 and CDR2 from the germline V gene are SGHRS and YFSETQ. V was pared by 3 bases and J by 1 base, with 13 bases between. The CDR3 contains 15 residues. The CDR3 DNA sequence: TGCGCCAGCAGCTGGGTAGGGGCATCCCAAGAGACCCAGTACTTC. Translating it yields CASSWVGASQETQYF.

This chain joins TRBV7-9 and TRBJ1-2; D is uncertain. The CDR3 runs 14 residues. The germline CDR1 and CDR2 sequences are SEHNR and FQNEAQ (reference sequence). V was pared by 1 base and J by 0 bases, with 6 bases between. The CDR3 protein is CASSLVGTNYGYTF. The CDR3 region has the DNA TGTGCCAGCAGCTTAGTCGGGACTAACTATGGCTACACCTTC.

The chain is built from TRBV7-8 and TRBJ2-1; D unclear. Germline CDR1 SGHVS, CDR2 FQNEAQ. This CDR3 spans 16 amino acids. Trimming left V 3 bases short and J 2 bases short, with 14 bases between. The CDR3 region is CASSLSLGPAYNEQFF. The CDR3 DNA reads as TGTGCCAGCAGCTTGTCTTTGGGCCCAGCCTACAATGAGCAGTTCTTC.

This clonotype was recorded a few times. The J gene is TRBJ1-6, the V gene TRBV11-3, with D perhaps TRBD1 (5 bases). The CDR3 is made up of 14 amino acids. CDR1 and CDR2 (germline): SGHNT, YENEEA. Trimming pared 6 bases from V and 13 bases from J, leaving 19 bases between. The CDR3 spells CASSLGPTTAPLHF. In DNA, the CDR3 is TGTGCCAGCAGTCTGGGACCGACTACGGCGCCCCTCCACTTT.

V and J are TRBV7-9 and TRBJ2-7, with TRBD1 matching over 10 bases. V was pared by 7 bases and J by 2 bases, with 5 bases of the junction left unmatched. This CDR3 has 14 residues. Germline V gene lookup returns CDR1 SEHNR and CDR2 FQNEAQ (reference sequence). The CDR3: CASNHGTGAYEQYF. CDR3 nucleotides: TGTGCCAGCAACCACGGGACAGGGGCCTACGAGCAGTACTTC.

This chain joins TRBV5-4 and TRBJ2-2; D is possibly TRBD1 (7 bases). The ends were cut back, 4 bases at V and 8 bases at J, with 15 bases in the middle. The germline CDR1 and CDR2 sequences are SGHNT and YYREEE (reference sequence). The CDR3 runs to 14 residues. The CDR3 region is CASSAGQLAGELFF. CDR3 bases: TGTGCCAGCAGCGCGGGACAGCTGGCAGGGGAGCTGTTTTTT.

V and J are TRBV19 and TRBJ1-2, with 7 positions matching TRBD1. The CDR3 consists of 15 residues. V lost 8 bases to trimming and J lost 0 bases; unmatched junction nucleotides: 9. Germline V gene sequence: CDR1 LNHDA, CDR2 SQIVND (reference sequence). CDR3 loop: CASCDRALTNYGYTF. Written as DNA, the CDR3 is TGTGCCAGTTGCGACAGGGCTCTTACTAACTATGGCTACACCTTC.

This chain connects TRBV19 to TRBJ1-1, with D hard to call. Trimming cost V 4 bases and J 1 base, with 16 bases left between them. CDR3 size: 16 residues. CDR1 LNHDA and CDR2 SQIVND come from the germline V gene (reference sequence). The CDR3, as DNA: TGTGCCAGTAGTAAATCCCTTCCGAGAGGGAACACTGAAGCTTTCTTT. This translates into CASSKSLPRGNTEAFF.

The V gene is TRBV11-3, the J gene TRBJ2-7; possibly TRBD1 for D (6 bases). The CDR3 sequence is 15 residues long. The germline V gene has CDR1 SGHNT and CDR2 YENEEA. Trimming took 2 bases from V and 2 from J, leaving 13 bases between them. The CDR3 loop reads CASSLRQGPTYEQYF. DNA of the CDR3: TGTGCCAGCAGCTTACGGCAGGGGCCCACCTACGAGCAGTACTTC.

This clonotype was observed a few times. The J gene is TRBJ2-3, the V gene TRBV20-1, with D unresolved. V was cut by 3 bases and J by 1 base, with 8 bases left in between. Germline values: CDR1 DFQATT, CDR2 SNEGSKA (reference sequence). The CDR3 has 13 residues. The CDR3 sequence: CSASLQGTDTQYF. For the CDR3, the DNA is TGCAGTGCTAGCCTCCAGGGCACAGATACGCAGTATTTT.

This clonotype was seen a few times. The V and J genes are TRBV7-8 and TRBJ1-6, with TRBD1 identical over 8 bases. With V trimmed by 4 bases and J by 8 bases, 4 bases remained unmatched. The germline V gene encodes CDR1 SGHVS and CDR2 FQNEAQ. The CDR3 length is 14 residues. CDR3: CASSYGQGDSPLHF. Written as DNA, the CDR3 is TGTGCCAGCAGCTACGGACAGGGAGATTCACCCCTCCACTTT.

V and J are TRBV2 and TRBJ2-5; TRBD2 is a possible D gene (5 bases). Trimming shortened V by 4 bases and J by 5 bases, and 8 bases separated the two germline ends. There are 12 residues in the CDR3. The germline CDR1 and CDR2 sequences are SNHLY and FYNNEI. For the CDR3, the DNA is TGTGCCAGCAGTGGAGGGAGTGAGACCCAGTACTTC. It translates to CASSGGSETQYF.

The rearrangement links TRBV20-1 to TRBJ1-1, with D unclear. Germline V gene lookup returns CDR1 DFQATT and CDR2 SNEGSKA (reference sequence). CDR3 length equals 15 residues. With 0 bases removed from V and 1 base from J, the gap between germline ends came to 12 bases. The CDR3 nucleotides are TGCAGTGCTAGAGATCGGGCAGGAAAGAACACTGAAGCTTTCTTT. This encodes CSARDRAGKNTEAFF.